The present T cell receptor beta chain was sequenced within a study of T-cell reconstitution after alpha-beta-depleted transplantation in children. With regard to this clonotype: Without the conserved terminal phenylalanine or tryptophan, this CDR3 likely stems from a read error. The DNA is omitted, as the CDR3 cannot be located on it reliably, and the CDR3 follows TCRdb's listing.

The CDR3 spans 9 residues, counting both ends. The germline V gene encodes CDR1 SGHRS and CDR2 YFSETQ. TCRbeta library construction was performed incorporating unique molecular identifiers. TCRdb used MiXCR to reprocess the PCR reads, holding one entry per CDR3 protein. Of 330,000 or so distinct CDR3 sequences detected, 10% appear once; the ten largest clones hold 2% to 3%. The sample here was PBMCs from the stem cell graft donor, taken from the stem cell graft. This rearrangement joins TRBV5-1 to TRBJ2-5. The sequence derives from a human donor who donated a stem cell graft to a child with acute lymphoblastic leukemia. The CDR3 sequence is CASSYLIFV.